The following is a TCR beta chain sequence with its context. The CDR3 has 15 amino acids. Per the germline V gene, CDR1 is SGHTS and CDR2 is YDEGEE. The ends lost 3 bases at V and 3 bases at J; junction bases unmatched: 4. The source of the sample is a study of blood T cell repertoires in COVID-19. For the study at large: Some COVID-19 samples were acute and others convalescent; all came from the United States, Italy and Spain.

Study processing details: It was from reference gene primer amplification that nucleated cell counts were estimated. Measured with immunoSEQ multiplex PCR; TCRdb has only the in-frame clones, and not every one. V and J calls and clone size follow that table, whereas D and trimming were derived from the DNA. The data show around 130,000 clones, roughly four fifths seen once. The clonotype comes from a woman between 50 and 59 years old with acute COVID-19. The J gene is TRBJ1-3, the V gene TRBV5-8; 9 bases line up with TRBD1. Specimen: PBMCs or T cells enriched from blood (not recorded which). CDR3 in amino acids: CASSSRTGVGNTIYF. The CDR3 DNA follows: TGTGCCAGCAGCTCGCGGACAGGGGTTGGAAACACCATATATTTT.